This T cell receptor (beta chain) comes out of a study of precursors of human CD4 cytotoxic T cells (dated 2018 in TCRdb). Concerning the study at large: In total, CD4+ memory subsets from 14 to 15 donors went into the bulk TCR-seq analysis. TCR-seq analysis of roughly 14 donors yielded TCRalpha and TCRbeta chain sequences (table S7). Study-wide findings and limitations: IL-7Rhigh and IL-7R- TEMRA subsets showed more restricted TCR repertoires, with lower diversity and more expanded clonotypes, than TCM and TEM subsets. Only about 95% of the 14 donors were included in some bulk TCR-seq comparisons, suggesting that not every subset was available for every donor. According to the authors, a human observational design cannot definitively establish the direction of differentiation between precursor and effector cells. Expanded effector clonotypes made up a larger fraction of IL-7Rhigh TEMRA clonotypes than of TEM or TCM clonotypes.

To test whether a precursor-effector relationship exists among CD4 cytotoxic T cells, bulk UMI-based TCR sequencing was run on four sorted CD4+ memory subsets: TCM, TEM, IL-7Rhigh TEMRA, and IL-7R- TEMRA. The cells came from peripheral blood mononuclear cells that had been isolated from human blood. This clonotype was observed a few times. This receptor's antigen is unknown. The record has no base qualities; no much larger clone is one base away. The listed sequencing device is Illumina MiSeq. Per the authors' processing: Repertoire diversity was measured with the Shannon-Wiener index computed in VDJtools. TCRbeta clonotypes with a clonotype frequency of at least 3 were defined as expanded. TCRdb trimmed public reads at Q25 via fastp, called clones via MiXCR and kept in-frame beta chains. One record per CDR3 amino acid sequence lists the most common genes and DNA. TCRdb, not the authors, supplied the V and J calls. For this sample there are 740 or so distinct CDR3 sequences; approximately 20% appear just once. In total, the top ten clones hold roughly 14% of the sample.

The germline V gene (reference sequence) yields LGHDT for CDR1 and YNNKEL for CDR2. The CDR3 runs 16 amino acids, cysteine and phenylalanine included. CDR3 DNA is the only sequence kept; it has 48 bases, read in frame from the first base. For this chain, trimming is 1 base at the V end and 10 bases at the J end, and the number of junction bases without a gene match is 10. The sequence is built from TRBV3-1 and TRBJ2-1, and 10 junctional nucleotides match TRBD2. This receptor was obtained from a human donor in good health. Sequences were obtained from memory CD4+ T cells from blood (PBMCs). The CDR3 protein is CASSQVASGRVSEQFF. The DNA sequence reads TGTGCCAGCAGCCAAGTGGCTAGCGGGAGAGTTTCGGAGCAGTTCTTC.